What follows is one T cell receptor beta chain and its context. Clones were read by immunoSEQ multiplex PCR, and TCRdb kept only the in-frame ones, dropping some. The table shows roughly 300,000 clones, with approximately 86% occurring only once. V gave up 5 bases and J gave up 0 bases, with 10 bases separating them. The CDR3 runs 15 residues. Germline V gene lookup returns CDR1 SGHTA and CDR2 FQGNSA. The data derive from a study of blood T cell repertoires in COVID-19. Participants spanned ages roughly 18 to 95 years and resided in about 24 US areas. The specimen was PBMCs or T cells enriched from blood (not recorded which). The receptor was derived from a woman aged 40 to 50 with acute COVID-19. This chain joins TRBV7-2 and TRBJ1-4, with no clear D. The CDR3 reads CASSPEGATNEKLFF. The DNA for the CDR3 is TGTGCCAGCAGCCCGGAGGGCGCAACTAATGAAAAACTGTTTTTT.